This T cell receptor (beta chain) was sequenced in a study of blood T cells in healthy people across ages. V shed 4 bases, J shed 4 bases, and the junction held 11 bases outside the gene matches. Germline values: CDR1 WSHSY, CDR2 SAAADI. This CDR3 is built from 16 residues. Sample-barcoded 5' priming and a J-beta primer mix drove a second PCR of about 7 to 11 cycles. TCRdb redid the calling of the 5' RACE reads with MiXCR, one entry per CDR3 protein. The table records some 690,000 distinct CDR3 sequences, 22% of them present only once. Regarding this clonotype: Its antigen is unidentified.

Overall study findings and caveats: Per-million-T-cell TCR beta diversity fell roughly linearly with age. Long-lived and aged donors differed, with more naive CD4+ cells and higher diversity in the long-lived.

The receptor was derived from a man between 65 and 85 years old in good health. J is TRBJ1-2 and V is TRBV10-2; 8 bases agree with TRBD1. The material sequenced was blood. Here the CDR3 reads CASSARRQGIPYGYTF. In DNA form, the CDR3 reads TGCGCCAGCAGTGCACGGAGACAGGGGATCCCCTATGGCTACACCTTC.